These 3 T cell receptor beta chains were sequenced from one sample in a study of T cells in Graves' hyperthyroidism and ophthalmopathy. From RNA transcripts, TCR beta CDR3 regions were amplified. An initial round of RT-PCR targeting the TCR CDR3 relied on the HTBI primer set. TCRdb re-analysed the multiplex PCR reads in MiXCR, keeping a single row per CDR3 protein. The sample has fewer than 250,000 distinct CDR3 sequences; about a sixth are singletons. Source material: blood. The source is a woman aged 18 to 35 with Graves' ophthalmopathy.

This clonotype was detected ten times or more. The gene calls are TRBV20-1 and TRBJ2-7; the D is unclear. Germline assignment: CDR1 DFQATT and CDR2 SNEGSKA (reference sequence). This CDR3 comprises 14 residues. V was clipped by 6 bases and J by 1 base, with 16 bases between them. The CDR3 region has the DNA TGCAGTGCGTTGCCGGGCTTCGGTTCCTACGAGCAGTACTTC. Its translation is CSALPGFGSYEQYF.

A few counts support this clonotype. CDR3 region: CASSLAGGTTVRYEQYF. CDR3 coding DNA: TGTGCCAGCAGCTTGGCAGGTGGGACAACGGTACGCTACGAGCAGTACTTC. The chain links TRBV5-6 to TRBJ2-7; perhaps TRBD1 as D (6 bases). The CDR3 is made up of 17 amino acids. CDR1 is SGHDT and CDR2 is YYEEEE in the germline V gene. Trimming removed 0 bases from V and 3 bases from J, with 19 bases in between.

This clonotype was counted ten times or more. The chain links TRBV7-2 to TRBJ2-1; TRBD2 agrees at 13 bases. This CDR3 is built from 15 residues. V was pared by 5 bases and J by 6 bases, with 4 bases of the junction left unmatched. Germline loops: CDR1 SGHTA, CDR2 FQGNSA. CDR3 sequence reads: CASSILAGGGNEQFF. The CDR3 coding sequence is TGTGCCAGCAGCATACTAGCGGGAGGGGGCAATGAGCAGTTCTTC.